This is a list of T cell receptor beta chains from one sample in a study of blood T cell repertoires in COVID-19. The protocol was immunoSEQ multiplex PCR, while the TCRdb copy is restricted to in-frame clones and leaves out a portion. This table holds approximately 200,000 clones, roughly 88% found once. Sequencing input: PBMCs or T cells enriched from blood (not recorded which). The receptors were sampled from a woman aged 30 to 39 who had recovered from COVID-19. CDR3s include the opening cysteine and the closing phenylalanine or tryptophan. A D gene is named only where the DNA matches it firmly. Size is omitted from some rows. Given values are once, few, many or a class for expanded clones.

CASSLDRLAGDDEQFF	TGTGCCAGCAGCTTAGATCGACTAGCGGGAGATGATGAGCAGTTCTTC	TRBV11-2	TRBJ2-1	TRBD2	.
CASRGGGTGRQPQHF	TGTGCCAGCAGGGGAGGCGGGACAGGGCGACAGCCCCAGCATTTT	TRBV28	TRBJ1-5	TRBD1	.
CASSLSTESSYEQYF	TGCGCCAGCAGCTTGTCGACAGAGTCCTCCTACGAGCAGTACTTC	TRBV5-1	TRBJ2-7	.	.
CASSLLSPGSISGAHNEQFF	TGTGCCAGCAGTTTACTCTCCCCGGGATCGATTAGCGGAGCTCACAATGAGCAGTTCTTC	TRBV28	TRBJ2-1	.	.
CASSLTGYGYTF	TGTGCCAGCAGTTTAACAGGGTATGGCTACACCTTC	TRBV28	TRBJ1-2	.	.
CASSIRGGQGRNTEAFF	TGTGCCAGTAGTATACGGGGGGGACAGGGGAGGAACACTGAAGCTTTCTTT	TRBV19	TRBJ1-1	TRBD1	.
CASSLGGLEAFF	TGTGCCAGCAGCTTAGGGGGCCTTGAAGCTTTCTTT	TRBV11-2	TRBJ1-1	.	.
CAWTHDRGRTEAFF	TGTGCCTGGACCCACGACAGGGGGCGGACTGAAGCTTTCTTT	TRBV30	TRBJ1-1	TRBD1	few
CASSLSLTSGTGELFF	TGTGCCAGCAGTTTAAGTTTAACTAGCGGTACCGGGGAGCTGTTTTTT	TRBV27	TRBJ2-2	TRBD2	.
CASSAGLAGGNEQFF	TGTGCCAGCAGCGCGGGACTAGCGGGAGGGAATGAGCAGTTCTTC	TRBV5-4	TRBJ2-1	TRBD2	.
CASSQDLREQYF	TGCGCCAGCAGCCAAGATCTGAGGGAGCAGTACTTC	TRBV4-1	TRBJ2-7	.	.
CASSPGGVGHEQYF	TGTGCCAGCAGCCCGGGAGGGGTCGGCCACGAGCAGTACTTC	TRBV5-6	TRBJ2-7	TRBD2	.
CAISAGGAGTEAFF	TGTGCCATCAGTGCAGGGGGCGCGGGTACTGAAGCTTTCTTT	TRBV10-3	TRBJ1-1	TRBD1	.
CASSLRHQETQYF	TGTGCCAGCAGTTTGCGGCACCAAGAGACCCAGTACTTC	TRBV12-3/TRBV12-4	TRBJ2-5	.	.
CASSLATEDQPQHF	TGCGCCAGCAGCTTGGCGACAGAAGATCAGCCCCAGCATTTT	TRBV5-1	TRBJ1-5	.	.
CASSVLAPPSYNEQFF	TGTGCCAGCAGTGTACTAGCTCCGCCCTCCTACAATGAGCAGTTCTTC	TRBV6-1	TRBJ2-1	.	.
CASSSTGLNYEQYF	TGTGCCAGCAGCTCGACGGGACTAAACTACGAGCAGTACTTC	TRBV7-9	TRBJ2-7	TRBD2	.
CASTPGPLAVSYEQYF	TGTGCCAGCACCCCCGGGCCACTAGCGGTCTCCTACGAGCAGTACTTC	TRBV11-1	TRBJ2-7	TRBD2	.
CASSHRQGGNYEQYF	TGTGCCAGCAGCCATAGACAGGGGGGAAACTACGAGCAGTACTTC	TRBV3-1/TRBV3-2	TRBJ2-7	TRBD1	.
CASTNRGPGQPQHF	TGTGCCAGTACCAACAGGGGGCCTGGGCAGCCCCAGCATTTT	TRBV19	TRBJ1-5	TRBD1	few
CASSPPGGSSGNTIYF	TGTGCCAGCAGCCCTCCAGGGGGATCCTCTGGAAACACCATATATTTT	TRBV7-8	TRBJ1-3	TRBD1	.
CASSQWTGHNYGYTF	TGTGCCAGCAGCCAATGGACAGGCCACAACTATGGCTACACCTTC	TRBV14	TRBJ1-2	TRBD1	.
CASSAGTGNTGELFF	TGTGCCAGCAGCGCTGGGACAGGGAACACCGGGGAGCTGTTTTTT	TRBV9	TRBJ2-2	TRBD1	.
CASSQGGAGVGTDTQYF	TGTGCCAGCAGCCAAGGCGGAGCGGGAGTAGGCACAGATACGCAGTATTTT	TRBV3-1/TRBV3-2	TRBJ2-3	TRBD2	.
CARSPLNEQYF	TGTGCCAGAAGTCCTCTAAACGAGCAGTACTTC	TRBV7-5	TRBJ2-7	.	.
CASSPQIQETQYF	TGTGCCAGCAGCCCCCAGATACAAGAGACCCAGTACTTC	TRBV7-9	TRBJ2-5	.	.
CASRSLAGGWTGELFF	TGTGCCAGCAGGTCTTTAGCGGGAGGATGGACCGGGGAGCTGTTTTTT	TRBV6-6	TRBJ2-2	TRBD2	.
CASSSLPYSNQPQHF	TGTGCCAGCAGTTCCCTCCCGTATAGCAATCAGCCCCAGCATTTT	TRBV28	TRBJ1-5	.	few
CASSFPETGGNYNEQFF	TGTGCCAGCAGTTTCCCTGAGACAGGGGGCAACTACAATGAGCAGTTCTTC	TRBV28	TRBJ2-1	TRBD1	.
CASSQDSFPYEQYF	TGTGCCAGCAGCCAAGACAGTTTTCCCTACGAGCAGTACTTC	TRBV3-1/TRBV3-2	TRBJ2-7	.	.
CASSLQGAPTGELFF	TGTGCCAGCAGTTTACAGGGGGCGCCCACCGGGGAGCTGTTTTTT	TRBV6-5	TRBJ2-2	TRBD1	.
CASSGLADPNEQFF	TGTGCCAGCAGTGGACTAGCCGATCCCAATGAGCAGTTCTTC	TRBV2	TRBJ2-1	TRBD2	.
CASSVASGLEEKLFF	TGTGCCAGCAGCGTAGCTTCAGGGTTGGAGGAAAAACTGTTTTTT	TRBV9	TRBJ1-4	.	.
CASSTAGGLNTEAFF	TGTGCCAGCAGCACAGCAGGGGGATTGAACACTGAAGCTTTCTTT	TRBV5-5	TRBJ1-1	TRBD1	once
CASSAGRNRYNEQFF	TGTGCCAGCAGCGCCGGGAGGAATCGCTACAATGAGCAGTTCTTC	TRBV7-9	TRBJ2-1	TRBD2	.
CASSSDRSPTGELFF	TGTGCCAGCAGTTCCGACAGGTCACCTACAGGGGAGCTGTTTTTT	TRBV2	TRBJ2-2	.	.
CASGLGQGTNTGELFF	TGTGCTAGTGGTTTGGGACAGGGGACCAACACCGGGGAGCTGTTTTTT	TRBV12-5	TRBJ2-2	TRBD1	.
CASSEFFLTGQINYGYTF	TGTGCCAGCAGTGAATTCTTCCTTACGGGACAGATAAACTATGGCTACACCTTC	TRBV25-1	TRBJ1-2	TRBD1	.
CASTSTGGAYEQYF	TGTGCCAGCACCTCGACAGGGGGAGCCTACGAGCAGTACTTC	TRBV28	TRBJ2-7	TRBD1	.
CASTPNSGGNGHEQFF	TGTGCCAGCACCCCCAATAGCGGGGGGAACGGGCATGAGCAGTTCTTC	TRBV27	TRBJ2-1	TRBD2	.
CSASWSLAGGLNIQYF	TGCAGTGCTAGTTGGAGTCTAGCCGGAGGTCTAAACATTCAGTACTTC	TRBV20-1	TRBJ2-4	.	.
CASSSGVRDTQYF	TGTGCCAGCAGTTCGGGGGTGAGGGATACGCAGTATTTT	TRBV28	TRBJ2-3	.	.
CASSSPRDGAGNTGELFF	TGTGCCAGCAGCTCCCCCCGGGATGGTGCAGGTAACACCGGGGAGCTGTTTTTT	TRBV5-5	TRBJ2-2	.	.
CASSLGLAAQETQYF	TGCGCCAGCAGCTTGGGTCTAGCGGCACAAGAGACCCAGTACTTC	TRBV5-1	TRBJ2-5	TRBD2	.
CASTIEGRGGAFF	TGTGCCAGCACCATCGAGGGGCGGGGAGGAGCTTTCTTT	TRBV28	TRBJ1-1	.	.
CASSEGGPNEKLFF	TGTGCCAGCAGTGAGGGAGGGCCTAATGAAAAACTGTTTTTT	TRBV28	TRBJ1-4	.	.
CAIRLGGGGYGYTF	TGTGCCATCAGACTTGGGGGCGGTGGCTATGGCTACACCTTC	TRBV10-3	TRBJ1-2	.	.
CASSKDPGEEETQYF	TGTGCCAGCAGTAAGGACCCCGGGGAAGAAGAGACCCAGTACTTC	TRBV2	TRBJ2-5	.	.
CASSRTGVRDTEAFF	TGTGCCAGCAGCCGCACAGGGGTGAGAGACACTGAAGCTTTCTTT	TRBV5-8	TRBJ1-1	TRBD1	.
CASSVLSGQLGDEQYF	TGTGCCAGCAGTGTTCTTTCGGGACAACTGGGGGACGAGCAGTACTTC	TRBV6-1	TRBJ2-7	.	.
CASSPLSGRNNEQFF	TGTGCCAGCTCACCACTTAGCGGGAGGAACAATGAGCAGTTCTTC	TRBV18	TRBJ2-1	TRBD2	.
CASTPSGHLYEQYF	TGTGCCAGCACCCCTAGCGGGCACCTCTACGAGCAGTACTTC	TRBV2	TRBJ2-7	TRBD2	.
CASSPWAGNYGYTF	TGTGCCAGCAGTCCTTGGGCAGGGAACTATGGCTACACCTTC	TRBV6-5	TRBJ1-2	.	.
CASSLGTGAYEQYF	TGTGCCAGTAGTCTTGGGACAGGGGCCTACGAGCAGTACTTC	TRBV19	TRBJ2-7	TRBD1	.
CASSPRLDGQETQYF	TGTGCCAGCTCACCACGGCTAGATGGTCAAGAGACCCAGTACTTC	TRBV18	TRBJ2-5	.	once
CASSTGQGLAFF	TGCGCCAGCAGCACGGGACAGGGTTTGGCTTTCTTT	TRBV5-1	TRBJ1-1	TRBD1	.
CASSSGTSGRYGEQYF	TGTGCCAGCAGCTCCGGGACTAGCGGGAGGTATGGCGAGCAGTACTTC	TRBV7-8	TRBJ2-7	TRBD2	few
CASSPLAGGTDTQYF	TGTGCCAGCAGTCCTCTAGCGGGAGGAACAGATACGCAGTATTTT	TRBV6-5	TRBJ2-3	TRBD2	.
CASTTWVAGARGTEAFF	TGTGCCAGTACCACTTGGGTGGCAGGGGCCCGGGGCACTGAAGCTTTCTTT	TRBV19	TRBJ1-1	.	.